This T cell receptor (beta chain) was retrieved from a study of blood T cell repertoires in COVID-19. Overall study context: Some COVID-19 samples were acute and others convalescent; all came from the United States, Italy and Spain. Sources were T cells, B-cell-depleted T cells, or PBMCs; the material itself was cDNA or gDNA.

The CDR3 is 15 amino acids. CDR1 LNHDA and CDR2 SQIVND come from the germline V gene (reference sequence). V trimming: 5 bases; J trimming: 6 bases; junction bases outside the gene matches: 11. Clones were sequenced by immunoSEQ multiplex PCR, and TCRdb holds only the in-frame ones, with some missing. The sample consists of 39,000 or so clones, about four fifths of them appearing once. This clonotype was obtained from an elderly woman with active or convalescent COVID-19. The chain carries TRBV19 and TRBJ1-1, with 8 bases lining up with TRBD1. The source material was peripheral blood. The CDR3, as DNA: TGTGCCAGTAGTTCCCAAGATCAGGGGGCCTCTGAAGCTTTCTTT. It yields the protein CASSSQDQGASEAFF. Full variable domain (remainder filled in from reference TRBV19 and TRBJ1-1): DGGITQSPKYLFRKEGQNVTLSCEQNLNHDAMYWYRQDPGQGLRLIYYSQIVNDFQKGDIAEGYSVSREKKESFPLTVTSAQKNPTAFYLCASSSQDQGASEAFFGQGTRLTVV.